Presented here are 18 T cell receptor beta chains from one specimen sequenced in a study of T cell responses to AZD1222 COVID-19 vaccine. Repertoires were generated with immunoSEQ multiplex PCR, while TCRdb's copy carries only in-frame clones and drops some. The table lists 100,000 to 150,000 clones, roughly 93% of them singletons, with about 5% in the top ten. The input for sequencing was peripheral blood, taken on day 0 of AZD1222 vaccination. The receptors originated from an adult in good health.

The rearrangement joins TRBV19 to TRBJ2-7; tentatively, D is TRBD1 or TRBD2 (7 bases each). CDR1 is LNHDA and CDR2 is SQIVND in the germline V gene (reference sequence). The CDR3 consists of 15 residues. The germline V and J ends were trimmed by 3 bases and 0 bases, with 12 bases remaining between them. The CDR3: CASSIRGGSSYEQYF. The CDR3 DNA is TGTGCCAGTAGTATCAGGGGGGGAAGCTCCTACGAGCAGTACTTC.

J is TRBJ1-2 and V is TRBV30; 9 bases agree with TRBD1. Losses at the gene ends were 4 bases for V and 3 bases for J; bases not matched to a gene: 6. The CDR3 sequence is 14 residues long. Germline CDR1 reads GTSNPN; CDR2 reads SVGIG (reference sequence). CDR3 sequence reads: CAWNRDRVYYGYTF. The CDR3 DNA is TGTGCCTGGAACCGGGACAGGGTTTACTATGGCTACACCTTC.

The chain joins TRBV6-6 to TRBJ1-5, with 8 nucleotides matching TRBD1. This CDR3 contains 14 residues. V lost 2 bases, J lost 7 bases, and 4 bases stayed unmatched. The V gene's germline CDR1 is MNHNY and CDR2 SVGAGI (reference sequence). This CDR3 reads CASSYGQGQQPQHF. DNA for the CDR3: TGTGCCAGCAGTTACGGACAGGGCCAACAGCCCCAGCATTTT.

The chain links TRBV13 to TRBJ1-4; 10 bases are shared with TRBD1. The CDR3 extends over 15 amino acids. Germline CDR1 and CDR2: PRHDT and FYEKMQ (reference sequence). V trimming: 4 bases; J trimming: 7 bases; junction bases outside the gene matches: 6. CDR3: CASSSAGQGLEKLFF. In DNA form, the CDR3 reads TGTGCCAGCAGCTCAGCGGGACAGGGGCTTGAAAAACTGTTTTTT.

The V and J genes are TRBV19 and TRBJ1-5, with D hard to call. Germline CDR1 reads LNHDA; CDR2 reads SQIVND (reference sequence). V was shortened by 3 bases and J by 3 bases, with 24 bases between the two germline ends. The CDR3 sequence is 19 residues long. The CDR3 reads CASSIRAVGQQRANQPQHF. In nucleotides, the CDR3 is TGTGCCAGTAGTATTCGCGCTGTTGGGCAGCAAAGGGCCAATCAGCCCCAGCATTTT.

The chain combines TRBV19 with TRBJ1-5; D unresolved. This CDR3 spans 13 amino acids. With 6 bases removed from V and 3 bases from J, the gap between germline ends came to 9 bases. Germline CDR1 is LNHDA and CDR2 is SQIVND (reference sequence). CDR3 loop: CASSVEINQPQHF. The CDR3 DNA is TGTGCCAGTAGCGTAGAAATCAATCAGCCCCAGCATTTT.

The chain recombines TRBV7-9 with TRBJ2-7; 11 bases map to TRBD2. Germline V gene sequence: CDR1 SEHNR, CDR2 FQNEAQ (reference sequence). Trimming removed 3 bases from V and 6 bases from J; junction bases left unmatched: 1. This CDR3 is built from 13 residues. CDR3 sequence reads: CASSFTSGSEQYF. The CDR3 nucleotides are TGTGCCAGCAGCTTTACTAGCGGGAGCGAGCAGTACTTC.

The rearrangement joins TRBV7-9 to TRBJ1-2, with D possibly matching TRBD1 (5 bases). This CDR3 comprises 16 residues. Germline CDR1 reads SEHNR; CDR2 reads FQNEAQ (reference sequence). The V end was cut by 1 base, the J end by 5 bases, with 17 bases between. The CDR3 here is CASSLEGAQGVYGYTF. CDR3 nucleotides: TGTGCCAGCAGCTTAGAAGGCGCGCAGGGAGTGTATGGCTACACCTTC.

The chain is built from TRBV7-8 and TRBJ1-5, with D possibly being TRBD1 (5 bases). This CDR3 is built from 14 residues. The V and J ends lost 5 bases and 6 bases respectively, with 14 bases between them. Germline assignment: CDR1 SGHVS and CDR2 FQNEAQ. Here the CDR3 reads CASSPRQIFQPQHF. CDR3 bases: TGTGCCAGCAGCCCCAGACAGATCTTTCAGCCCCAGCATTTT.

The chain is built from TRBV6-5 and TRBJ2-7, with D maybe TRBD1 (5 bases). Trimming shortened V by 4 bases and J by 7 bases, and 8 bases separated the two germline ends. The CDR3 totals 11 residues. In germline, CDR1 is MNHEY, CDR2 SVGAGI. DNA for the CDR3: TGTGCCAGCAGTTCAGGGTTGGAGCAGTACTTC. It translates to CASSSGLEQYF.

V gene TRBV7-3 combines with J gene TRBJ1-5; a weak D match, TRBD1 (5 bases). With 0 bases removed from V and 0 bases from J, the gap between germline ends came to 6 bases. The CDR3 is made up of 15 amino acids. CDR1 and CDR2 from the germline V gene are SGHTA and FQGTGA. Written as DNA, the CDR3 is TGTGCCAGCAGCTTAACTGGGGGTAGCAATCAGCCCCAGCATTTT. The encoded protein is CASSLTGGSNQPQHF.

The chain recombines TRBV5-3 with TRBJ2-4, with no clear D. TRBV5-3 carries the ORF label, with uncertain function. V lost 4 bases, J lost 0 bases, and 11 bases lay in between. CDR3 length equals 15 residues. CDR3 sequence: CARSPHRIAKNIQYF. CDR3 coding DNA: TGTGCCAGAAGCCCCCATCGGATAGCCAAAAACATTCAGTACTTC.

This chain links TRBV7-3 with TRBJ2-7; D is unclear. Deletions cut 2 bases from V and 2 bases from J, with 7 bases between. CDR3 length: 13 residues. Germline CDR1 SGHTA, CDR2 FQGTGA. CDR3 residues: CASSLLPAYEQYF. CDR3 DNA sequence: TGTGCCAGCAGCTTACTTCCAGCCTACGAGCAGTACTTC.

The gene calls are TRBV29-1 and TRBJ2-1; TRBD1 matches 7 bases. This CDR3 spans 14 amino acids. Trimming removed 4 bases from V and 8 bases from J; junction bases left unmatched: 11. Germline loops: CDR1 SQVTM, CDR2 ANQGSEA. The CDR3 DNA sequence: TGCAGCGTTGCCCACAGGGGAAGAGGAGATGAGCAGTTCTTC. The encoded protein is CSVAHRGRGDEQFF.

The chain joins TRBV5-5 to TRBJ1-2; D unclear. The CDR3 totals 13 residues. Germline CDR1 SGHKS, CDR2 YYEKEE (reference sequence). V lost 1 base, J lost 2 bases, and 6 bases lay in between. The CDR3 nucleotides are TGTGCCAGCAGCTTGTCACAGAACTATGGCTACACCTTC. Protein product: CASSLSQNYGYTF.

The chain uses TRBV6-4 and TRBJ1-1; D is uncertain. The length of the CDR3 is 13 residues. V was shortened by 4 bases and J by 2 bases, with 8 bases between the two germline ends. Germline CDR1 reads MRHNA; CDR2 reads SNTAGT. DNA of the CDR3: TGTGCCAGCAGTGGCGGATCCAACACTGAAGCTTTCTTT. Translated: CASSGGSNTEAFF.

V is TRBV7-9 and J is TRBJ2-1; D uncertain. This CDR3 is 12 amino acids long. The V gene's germline CDR1 is SEHNR and CDR2 FQNEAQ (reference sequence). V lost 6 bases and J 6 bases, leaving 9 bases between the germline ends. Here the CDR3 reads CASRQLSNEQFF. CDR3 nucleotide sequence: TGTGCCAGCAGACAGCTTAGCAATGAGCAGTTCTTC.

The CDR3 DNA is TGTGCCAGCAGCGCCGGGACCCACCCCAATCAGCCCCAGCATTTT. This translates into CASSAGTHPNQPQHF. V usage is TRBV9 and J usage is TRBJ1-5; D is possibly TRBD1 (5 bases). This CDR3 spans 15 amino acids. Germline V lookup: CDR1 SGDLS, CDR2 YYNGEE. V lost 3 bases to trimming and J lost 3 bases, with 13 bases between them.